This T cell receptor beta chain originates from a study of T-cell reconstitution after alpha-beta-depleted transplantation in children. There are a few counts of this clonotype. Preparation of the TCRbeta library involved a method that used unique molecular identifiers. TCRdb reprocessed the PCR reads with MiXCR, giving one entry per CDR3 protein. The sample lists about 540,000 distinct CDR3 sequences; around 18% were seen once. V lost 5 bases and J 1 base, leaving 18 bases between the germline ends. The germline V gene has CDR1 DFQATT and CDR2 SNEGSKA (reference sequence). The CDR3 totals 16 residues.

This rearrangement joins TRBV20-1 to TRBJ1-5, with D uncertain. Sequenced material: PBMCs from the stem cell graft donor, taken from the stem cell graft. The sequence was collected from a human donor who donated a stem cell graft to a child with acute lymphoblastic leukemia. As DNA, the CDR3 is TGCAGTGCTTACCCCGGTCGCTCTGGGAGCAATCAGCCCCAGCATTTT. Its translation: CSAYPGRSGSNQPQHF.